This TCR beta chain was sequenced for a study of T cell changes during pregnancy in multiple sclerosis. This table comes from immunoSEQ multiplex PCR, and its TCRdb copy is limited to in-frame clones, with some not included. The sample lists approximately 130,000 clones, roughly 97% occurring once. Trimming took 5 bases from V and 4 from J, leaving 6 bases between them. The germline gives CDR1 SEHNR, CDR2 FQNEAQ (reference sequence). The CDR3 contains 12 residues. The chain carries TRBV7-9 and TRBJ2-1; tentative D call: TRBD2 (5 bases). Sequencing used peripheral blood, obtained after pregnancy. The source of this sequence is a female donor with multiple sclerosis, enrolled in a pregnancy study. CDR3 sequence reads: CASSRGYNEQFF. The CDR3 coding sequence is TGTGCCAGCAGCCGCGGGTACAATGAGCAGTTCTTC.